This TCR beta chain was captured by sequencing in a study of cytomegalovirus exposure and HLA in healthy donors. Study findings and constraints: Confirmation was obtained in vitro that a few CMV-associated chains are specific for CMV antigens. First-cohort TCR clusters tended to co-occur in the roughly 130 validation repertoires, a later analysis found. Researchers catalogued about 160 TCR beta chains as cytomegalovirus-associated.

Donors were drawn from the approximately 120-subject validation cohort, separate from the approximately 670-subject first cohort. About this clone: As yet, its antigen is unknown.

Trimming took 3 bases from V and 2 from J, leaving 17 bases between them. CDR1 MGHRA and CDR2 YSYEKL come from the germline V gene. The CDR3 spans 17 residues. Profiled with immunoSEQ multiplex PCR; TCRdb holds only in-frame clones, not every one. The sample has tens of thousands of clones; about 91% are singletons. Material: PBMCs. The sequence was collected from a woman younger than 30 in good health and CMV-seronegative. The chain employs TRBV4-1 and TRBJ2-1; a possible D gene is TRBD2 (6 bases). CDR3 nucleotide sequence: TGCGCCAGCAGCCACCCCGGGTTGGCGGGACCCTACAATGAGCAGTTCTTC. This codes for CASSHPGLAGPYNEQFF.